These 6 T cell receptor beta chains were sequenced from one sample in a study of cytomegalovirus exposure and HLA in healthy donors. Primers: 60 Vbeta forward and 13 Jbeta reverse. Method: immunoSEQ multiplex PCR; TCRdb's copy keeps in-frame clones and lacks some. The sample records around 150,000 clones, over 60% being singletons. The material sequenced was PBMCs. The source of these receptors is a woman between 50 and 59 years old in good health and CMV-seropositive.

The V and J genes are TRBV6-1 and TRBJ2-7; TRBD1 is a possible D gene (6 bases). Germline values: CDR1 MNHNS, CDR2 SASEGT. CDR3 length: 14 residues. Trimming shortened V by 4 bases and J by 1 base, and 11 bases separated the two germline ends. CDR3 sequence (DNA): TGTGCCAGCAGTGCCAGGGGCGAGTCCTACGAGCAGTACTTC. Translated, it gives CASSARGESYEQYF.

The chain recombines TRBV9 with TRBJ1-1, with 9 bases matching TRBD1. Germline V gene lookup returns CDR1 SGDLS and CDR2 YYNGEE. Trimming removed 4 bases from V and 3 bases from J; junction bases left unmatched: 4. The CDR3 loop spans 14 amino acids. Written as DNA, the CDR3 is TGTGCCAGCAGCCGGGACAGGGCGCACACTGAAGCTTTCTTT. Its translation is CASSRDRAHTEAFF.

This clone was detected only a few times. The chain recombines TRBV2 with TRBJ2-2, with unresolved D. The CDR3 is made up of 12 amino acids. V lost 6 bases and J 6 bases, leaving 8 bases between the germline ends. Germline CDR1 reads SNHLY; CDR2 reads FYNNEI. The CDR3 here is CASRSEAGELFF. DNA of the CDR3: TGTGCCAGCAGATCTGAGGCCGGGGAGCTGTTTTTT.

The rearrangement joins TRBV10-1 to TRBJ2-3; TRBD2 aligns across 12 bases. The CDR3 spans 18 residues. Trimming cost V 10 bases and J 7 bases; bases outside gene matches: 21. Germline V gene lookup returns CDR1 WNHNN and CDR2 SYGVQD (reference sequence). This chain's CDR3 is CANRGASGGATRSNTQYF. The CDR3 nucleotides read TGCGCCAACCGCGGGGCTAGCGGGGGGGCGACAAGATCCAATACGCAGTATTTT.

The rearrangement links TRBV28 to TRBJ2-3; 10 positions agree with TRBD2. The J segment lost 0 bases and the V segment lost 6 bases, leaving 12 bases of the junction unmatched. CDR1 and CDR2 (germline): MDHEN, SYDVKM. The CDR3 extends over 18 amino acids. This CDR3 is CASSTMTSGYTSTDTQYF. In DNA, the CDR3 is TGTGCCAGCAGCACTATGACTAGCGGGTATACTAGCACAGATACGCAGTATTTT.

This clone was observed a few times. CDR3 sequence (DNA): TGCGCCAGCAGTGGGCAGTCGAATACGCAGTATTTT. Amino acid sequence: CASSGQSNTQYF. The rearrangement links TRBV10-2 to TRBJ2-3; D unresolved. Trimming cost V 4 bases and J 7 bases, with 9 bases left between them. CDR3 length equals 12 residues. Germline V lookup: CDR1 WSHSY, CDR2 SAAADI.